The rows below give T cell receptor beta chains drawn from one sample of a study of cytomegalovirus exposure and HLA in healthy donors. The protocol was immunoSEQ multiplex PCR, while the TCRdb copy is restricted to in-frame clones and leaves out a portion. The top ten hold around 18% of the sample, which has around 38,000 clones, approximately 66% seen once. The source material was PBMCs. The receptor set was obtained from a man aged 45-65 years in good health and CMV-seropositive. The CDR3 runs from the conserved cysteine through the conserved F or W. A D gene is named only where the DNA matches it firmly. Not every row has a clone size; where given, it reads once, few, many or a size class.

abundance	j_gene	d_gene	len	v_gene	CDR3aa	CDR3nt
.	TRBJ2-2	.	16	TRBV2	CASSDQGTVNTGELFF	TGTGCCAGCAGCGACCAGGGGACGGTGAACACCGGGGAGCTGTTTTTT
.	TRBJ2-2	.	14	TRBV7-9	CASSPSGSPGELFF	TGTGCCAGCAGCCCCTCCGGGTCCCCCGGGGAGCTGTTTTTT
.	TRBJ2-7	TRBD1	14	TRBV10-3	CAIRPGTGQYEQYF	TGTGCCATCAGGCCCGGGACAGGGCAGTACGAGCAGTACTTC
once	TRBJ1-4	.	15	TRBV18	CASSPVGELGEKLFF	TGTGCCAGCTCACCGGTAGGGGAATTGGGTGAAAAACTGTTTTTT
.	TRBJ2-1	TRBD2	14	TRBV5-1	CASSLRGDYNEQFF	TGCGCCAGCAGCTTGCGGGGGGACTACAATGAGCAGTTCTTC
.	TRBJ2-3	.	15	TRBV11-2	CASRPPGLSTDTQYF	TGTGCCAGCAGGCCTCCGGGACTCTCCACAGATACGCAGTATTTT
.	TRBJ2-3	.	14	TRBV7-6	CASSLDTSTDTQYF	TGTGCCAGCAGCTTAGATACTAGCACAGATACGCAGTATTTT
.	TRBJ1-2	.	15	TRBV25-1	CASSETRAGSYGYTF	TGTGCTAGCAGTGAGACGAGGGCAGGCTCCTATGGCTACACCTTC
.	TRBJ1-2	.	13	TRBV27	CASSFNSNYGYTF	TGTGCCAGCAGTTTTAACAGTAACTATGGCTACACCTTC
.	TRBJ2-5	TRBD2	14	TRBV7-3	CASSRTSGGETQYF	TGTGCCAGCAGCCGCACTAGCGGGGGAGAGACCCAGTACTTC
once	TRBJ2-5	.	14	TRBV15	CATSRQQGQETQYF	TGTGCCACCAGCAGACAACAGGGTCAAGAGACCCAGTACTTC
.	TRBJ1-6	TRBD1	15	TRBV9	CASSPGQGENSPLHF	TGTGCCAGCAGCCCAGGACAGGGAGAAAATTCACCCCTCCACTTT
.	TRBJ2-2	TRBD1	19	TRBV4-1	CASSRISLRDSSYTGELFF	TGCGCCAGCAGCCGCATCTCCCTTCGGGACAGCTCCTACACCGGGGAGCTGTTTTTT
few	TRBJ2-7	TRBD2	14	TRBV11-3	CASSRGGSSYEQYF	TGTGCCAGCAGCCGGGGGGGAAGCTCCTACGAGCAGTACTTC
once	TRBJ2-3	TRBD1	12	TRBV29-1	CSVEPTGVTQYF	TGCAGCGTTGAGCCCACAGGGGTTACGCAGTATTTT
.	TRBJ1-5	TRBD1	13	TRBV28	CASSNPGQRPQHF	TGTGCCAGCAGCAACCCGGGACAGAGGCCCCAGCATTTT